Each of the 18 T cell receptor beta chains below was sequenced from the same sample in a study of cytomegalovirus exposure and HLA in healthy donors. Primers included in the PCR were 60 Vbeta and 13 Jbeta primers. TCRdb's copy holds only in-frame clones and misses some; the assay was immunoSEQ multiplex PCR. The sample includes 13,000 to 15,000 clones, about 64% of them seen just once. Sequencing was carried out using PBMCs. The receptors come from a woman between 50 and 59 years old in good health and CMV-seropositive.

V and J are TRBV30 and TRBJ2-7; maybe TRBD2 (6 bases). Trimming removed 4 bases at V and 3 bases at J, with 10 bases between. The CDR3 contains 12 residues. CDR1 is GTSNPN and CDR2 is SVGIG in the germline V gene (reference sequence). DNA for the CDR3: TGTGCCTGGAATCTGCGGGGCTACGAGCAGTACTTC. Residues: CAWNLRGYEQYF.

The chain links TRBV30 to TRBJ1-1; a possible D gene is TRBD1 (5 bases). CDR1 and CDR2 (germline): GTSNPN, SVGIG (reference sequence). CDR3 length: 13 residues. The ends were cut back, 4 bases at V and 4 bases at J, with 13 bases in the middle. The CDR3 region has the DNA TGTGCCTGGAATCGGGGGGGAAGCACTGAAGCTTTCTTT. Translated: CAWNRGGSTEAFF.

The V call is TRBV5-4, the J call TRBJ2-7; 7 nucleotides align to TRBD2. In germline, CDR1 is SGHNT, CDR2 YYREEE (reference sequence). J gave up 3 bases and V 0 bases, and 12 bases lay outside the gene matches. The CDR3 has 17 amino acids. CDR3 nucleotide sequence: TGTGCCAGCAGCTTGGCAGGAGGGTTGGCTAGCGGCTACGAGCAGTACTTC. Its protein product is CASSLAGGLASGYEQYF.

V is TRBV6-1 and J is TRBJ1-2; a weak D match, TRBD1 (6 bases). V was cut by 6 bases and J by 2 bases, with 10 bases left in between. Looked up from germline, CDR1 is MNHNS and CDR2 is SASEGT. The CDR3 loop spans 13 amino acids. The CDR3 coding sequence is TGTGCCAGCAGACTAGACAGGAACTATGGCTACACCTTC. This encodes CASRLDRNYGYTF.

The chain carries TRBV18 and TRBJ2-1; the D is unclear. This CDR3 comprises 13 residues. Germline V lookup: CDR1 KGHSH, CDR2 LQKENI. V lost 2 bases and J lost 10, with 12 bases in between. This CDR3 is CASSPNGRTEQFF. CDR3 coding DNA: TGTGCCAGCTCACCAAATGGGCGAACCGAGCAGTTCTTC.

This chain links TRBV18 with TRBJ2-7, with D possibly being TRBD1 (6 bases). The CDR3 is made up of 12 amino acids. Trimming shortened V by 3 bases and J by 5 bases, and 8 bases separated the two germline ends. Germline V CDR1 and CDR2: KGHSH, LQKENI. The CDR3 DNA reads as TGTGCCAGCTCACCTGGACAGCACGAGCAGTACTTC. This gives the protein CASSPGQHEQYF. Supplemented by reference TRBV18 and TRBJ2-7, the full variable domain reads NAGVMQNPRHLVRRRGQEARLRCSPMKGHSHVYWYRQLPEEGLKFMVYLQKENIIDESGMPKERFSAEFPKEGPSILRIQQVVRGDSAAYFCASSPGQHEQYFGPGTRLTVT.

The V gene is TRBV9, the J gene TRBJ1-1, with D unclear. This CDR3 region has 14 residues. Germline V lookup: CDR1 SGDLS, CDR2 YYNGEE. The ends were cut back, 4 bases at V and 0 bases at J, with 10 bases in the middle. The DNA of the CDR3 is TGTGCCAGCAGCCCTAGACGGATGAACACTGAAGCTTTCTTT. This sequence encodes CASSPRRMNTEAFF.

This clone was counted only a few times. V is TRBV18 and J is TRBJ1-1; 8 nucleotides line up with TRBD1. CDR3 length: 14 residues. The J segment lost 9 bases and the V segment lost 3 bases, leaving 9 bases of the junction unmatched. Germline CDR1 and CDR2: KGHSH and LQKENI. CDR3 sequence: CASSPPRQGKQAFF. CDR3 sequence (DNA): TGTGCCAGCTCACCTCCGAGACAGGGGAAACAAGCTTTCTTT.

J is TRBJ1-1 and V is TRBV5-5; no reliable D call. CDR3 length equals 13 residues. Trimming stripped 4 bases from V and 6 bases from J, with 13 bases between. The germline CDR1 and CDR2 sequences are SGHKS and YYEKEE (reference sequence). The CDR3 DNA sequence: TGTGCCAGCAGCCAGATCGACGGAGCTGAAGCTTTCTTT. Translating gives CASSQIDGAEAFF.

This clone was counted a few times. The rearrangement links TRBV18 to TRBJ1-1, with TRBD1 identical over 7 bases. Germline-derived CDR1 and CDR2 are KGHSH and LQKENI. V lost 8 bases, J lost 4 bases, and 10 bases stayed unmatched. There are 14 residues in the CDR3. Here the CDR3 reads CASRDPGGTTEAFF. In nucleotides, the CDR3 is TGTGCCAGCAGAGACCCAGGGGGAACCACTGAAGCTTTCTTT.

This clone was observed a handful of times. CDR3 region: CASSLRGNQPQHF. The CDR3 coding sequence is TGTGCCAGCAGCCTCAGGGGGAATCAGCCCCAGCATTTT. The chain carries TRBV27 and TRBJ1-5, with 7 bases that match TRBD1. CDR3 size: 13 residues. The germline gives CDR1 MNHEY, CDR2 SMNVEV (reference sequence). Trimming removed 6 bases from V and 4 bases from J; junction bases left unmatched: 3.

The chain couples TRBV4-2 to TRBJ2-4; 8 nucleotides agree with TRBD1. The CDR3 runs 16 residues. Germline lookup yields CDR1 LGHNA and CDR2 YNFKEQ. V was clipped by 1 base and J by 2 bases; unmatched bases: 4. The DNA of the CDR3 is TGTGCCAGCAGCCAAGCAGGGGGCAACTCCAAAAACATTCAGTACTTC. This gives the protein CASSQAGGNSKNIQYF.

The V gene is TRBV7-6, the J gene TRBJ1-1, with D uncertain. This CDR3 has 15 residues. CDR1 and CDR2 from the germline V gene are SGHVS and FNYEAQ. Trimming shortened V by 4 bases and J by 0 bases, and 12 bases separated the two germline ends. The CDR3 sequence: CASSSSRAMNTEAFF. The DNA of the CDR3 is TGTGCCAGCAGCTCCTCGAGAGCCATGAACACTGAAGCTTTCTTT.

The chain carries TRBV13 and TRBJ1-1; D possibly corresponds to TRBD1 (5 bases). CDR3 size: 14 residues. V was cut by 2 bases and J by 0 bases, with 7 bases left in between. From germline, CDR1 is PRHDT and CDR2 FYEKMQ (reference sequence). The CDR3 region has the DNA TGTGCCAGCAGCTTAAGGGGAATGAACACTGAAGCTTTCTTT. The encoded protein is CASSLRGMNTEAFF.

The chain carries TRBV28 and TRBJ2-7, with D maybe TRBD1 (6 bases). V shed 6 bases and J shed 8 bases, with 17 bases lying between them. The CDR3 contains 13 residues. Per germline, CDR1 MDHEN and CDR2 SYDVKM. This chain's CDR3 is CASSSGQTPKQYF. The DNA for the CDR3 is TGTGCCAGCAGCTCCGGACAGACTCCCAAGCAGTACTTC.

The genes are TRBV7-2 and TRBJ1-4; TRBD1 matches 7 bases. Germline lookup yields CDR1 SGHTA and CDR2 FQGNSA. This CDR3 contains 13 residues. Trimming cost V 8 bases and J 8 bases; bases outside gene matches: 8. The CDR3 DNA is TGTGCCAGCGCCACGGGACAGTCGGAAAAACTGTTTTTT. Protein product: CASATGQSEKLFF.

This chain uses TRBV27 with TRBJ2-7, with D possibly being TRBD1 (6 bases). Germline V gene data show CDR1 as MNHEY and CDR2 as SMNVEV (reference sequence). The CDR3 consists of 12 residues. V gave up 5 bases and J gave up 5 bases, with 10 bases separating them. As DNA, the CDR3 is TGTGCCAGCAGTGAACAGGGTAACGAGCAGTACTTC. This codes for CASSEQGNEQYF.

The chain joins TRBV7-2 to TRBJ1-2, with D perhaps TRBD1 (5 bases). Trimming removed 0 bases from V and 5 bases from J, with 7 bases in between. In germline, CDR1 is SGHTA, CDR2 FQGNSA. The CDR3 contains 13 residues. CDR3 region: CASSLARQYGYTF. The CDR3 nucleotides read TGTGCCAGCAGCTTAGCCAGACAGTATGGCTACACCTTC.